This entry concerns a single T cell receptor beta chain. Antigen unknown. These data originate in a study of post-analysis software for immune sequencing data. Whole-study results and caveats: Five or six TRBV segments, TRBV5-6, TRBV5-1 and TRBV20-1 among them, were found more frequent in patients than controls.

This CDR3 contains 16 residues. From germline, CDR1 is SGHRS and CDR2 YFSETQ. V lost 4 bases and J lost 6; bases outside the gene matches: 10. Presence of unique molecular identifiers characterized the TCR beta cDNA libraries. cDNA molecules numbering roughly 0.5 million came from roughly 1 to 10 million T cells. Using its own MiXCR run on the PCR reads, TCRdb lists one record per CDR3 protein. The sample includes about 500,000 distinct CDR3 sequences, roughly 46% of them seen just once. V usage is TRBV5-1 and J usage is TRBJ2-7; 13 positions match TRBD2. Sample: blood. The receptor comes from a girl under 18 with multiple sclerosis. The CDR3 loop is CASSPTGLAGVAEQYF. CDR3 sequence (DNA): TGCGCCAGCAGCCCCACCGGACTAGCGGGAGTAGCCGAGCAGTACTTC.